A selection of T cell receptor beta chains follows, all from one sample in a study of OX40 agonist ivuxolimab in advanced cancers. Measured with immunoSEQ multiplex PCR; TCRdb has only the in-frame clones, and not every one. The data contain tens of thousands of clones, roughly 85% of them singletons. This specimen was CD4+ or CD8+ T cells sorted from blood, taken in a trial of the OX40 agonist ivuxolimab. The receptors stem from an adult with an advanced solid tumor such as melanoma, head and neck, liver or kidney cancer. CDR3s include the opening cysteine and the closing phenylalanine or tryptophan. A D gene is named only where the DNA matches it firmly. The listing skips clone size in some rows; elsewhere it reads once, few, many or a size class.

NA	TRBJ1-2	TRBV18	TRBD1	CASSPDRAYGYTF	TGTGCCAGCTCACCGGACAGGGCCTATGGCTACACCTTC
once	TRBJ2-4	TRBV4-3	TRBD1	CASSQGVQGARGIQYF	TGCGCCAGCAGCCAAGGGGTACAGGGGGCTCGGGGCATTCAGTACTTC
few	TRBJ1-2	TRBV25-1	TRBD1	CAHRDSWILSYGYTF	TGTGCCCACCGGGACAGCTGGATCCTCAGCTATGGCTACACCTTC
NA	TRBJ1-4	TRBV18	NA	CASSQRVANEKLFF	TGTGCCAGCTCTCAGAGGGTGGCTAATGAAAAACTGTTTTTT
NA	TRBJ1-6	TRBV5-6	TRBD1	CASSFSTGASSYNSPLHF	TGTGCCAGCAGCTTCTCTACAGGGGCGAGCTCCTATAATTCACCCCTCCACTTT
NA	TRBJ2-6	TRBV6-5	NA	CASTDSGANVLTF	TGTGCCAGTACCGACTCTGGGGCCAACGTCCTGACTTTC
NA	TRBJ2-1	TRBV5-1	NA	CASSLLGEQFF	TGCGCCAGCAGCTTGTTGGGGGAGCAGTTCTTC
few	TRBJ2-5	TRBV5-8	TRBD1	CASSLDRGKTQYF	TGTGCCAGCAGCTTGGACAGGGGAAAGACCCAGTACTTC
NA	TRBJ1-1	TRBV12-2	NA	CARAGEAFF	TGTGCAAGAGCCGGTGAAGCTTTCTTT
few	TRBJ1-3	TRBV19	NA	CASSSGTTGNTIYF	TGTGCCAGTAGTAGCGGGACGACTGGAAACACCATATATTTT
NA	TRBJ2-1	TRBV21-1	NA	CASSKVGADNPRNEQFF	TGTGCCAGCAGCAAAGTTGGGGCGGACAACCCTAGGAATGAGCAGTTCTTC
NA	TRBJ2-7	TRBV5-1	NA	CASSLYSSTTGNYEQYF	TGCGCCAGCAGCTTGTACTCCTCGACAACGGGAAACTACGAGCAGTACTTC
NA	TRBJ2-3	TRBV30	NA	CAWDLFRGDTQYF	TGTGCCTGGGACCTGTTTCGCGGGGATACGCAGTATTTT
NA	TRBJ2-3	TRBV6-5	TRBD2	CASCDRLAGTDTQYF	TGTGCCAGCTGCGACCGACTAGCGGGCACAGATACGCAGTATTTT
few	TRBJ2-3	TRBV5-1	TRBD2	CASSSLTSGGWDTQYF	TGCGCCAGCAGCTCTCTGACTAGCGGGGGTTGGGATACGCAGTATTTT
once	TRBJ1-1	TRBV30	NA	CAWSLSTLLNTEAFF	TGTGCCTGGAGCCTTTCGACCCTTTTGAACACTGAAGCTTTCTTT
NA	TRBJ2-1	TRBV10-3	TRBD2	CAISESALLAGGYNEQFF	TGTGCCATCAGTGAGTCTGCCCTACTAGCGGGGGGGTACAATGAGCAGTTCTTC
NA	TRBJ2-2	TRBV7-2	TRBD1	CASSEGQGGTGELFF	TGTGCCAGCAGCGAAGGACAGGGGGGGACCGGGGAGCTGTTTTTT
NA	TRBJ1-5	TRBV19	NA	CASSQGRNSNQPQHF	TGTGCCAGTAGTCAGGGGCGGAATAGCAATCAGCCCCAGCATTTT
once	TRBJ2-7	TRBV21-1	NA	CASSKAGQGSYEQYF	TGTGCCAGCAGCAAAGCTGGACAGGGTTCCTACGAGCAGTACTTC
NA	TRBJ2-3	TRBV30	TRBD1	CAWSVGAGGYTDTQYF	TGTGCCTGGAGTGTAGGGGCAGGGGGATACACAGATACGCAGTATTTT